One and the same sample provided the 10 T cell receptor beta chains below, sequenced in a study of T-cell memory formation after mild COVID-19. TCRdb re-analysed the 5' RACE reads in MiXCR, keeping a single row per CDR3 protein. The sample has around 320,000 distinct CDR3 sequences; approximately 19% are singletons. The sample was PBMCs or a T cell subset sorted from them (not recorded which). The receptor source for this set is a man younger than 30 who had mild COVID-19 (a few samples of this study predate the infection). Cell type and time point are not known.

This clonotype was seen many times. The chain combines TRBV9 with TRBJ2-5; 9 nucleotides line up with TRBD2. Per the germline V gene, CDR1 is SGDLS and CDR2 is YYNGEE. Trimming removed 3 bases from V and 0 bases from J; junction bases left unmatched: 3. This CDR3 is 15 amino acids long. CDR3 amino acids: CASSASGGYQETQYF. CDR3 nucleotides: TGTGCCAGCAGCGCCAGCGGGGGGTACCAAGAGACCCAGTACTTC.

The chain employs TRBV5-1 and TRBJ2-6; either TRBD1 or TRBD2 may supply D (5 bases each). The CDR3 is 15 residues long. The V end was cut by 4 bases, the J end by 3 bases, with 11 bases between. Germline loops: CDR1 SGHRS, CDR2 YFSETQ. CDR3 residues: CASSPRGGGANVLTF. CDR3 DNA sequence: TGCGCCAGCAGCCCTCGTGGGGGTGGGGCCAACGTCCTGACTTTC.

This clonotype was observed a handful of times. The CDR3 protein is CASSYSWGGELFF. The CDR3 region has the DNA TGTGCCAGCAGTTACTCGTGGGGGGGGGAGCTGTTTTTT. This sequence joins TRBV6-5 and TRBJ2-2; the D gene could be TRBD1 or TRBD2 (5 bases each). Trimming shortened V by 0 bases and J by 8 bases, and 7 bases separated the two germline ends. The CDR3 is 13 residues long. Germline CDR1 is MNHEY and CDR2 is SVGAGI.

The chain is built from TRBV10-3 and TRBJ2-1; no clear D gene. The V gene's germline CDR1 is ENHRY and CDR2 SYGVKD. Trimming cost V 4 bases and J 4 bases, with 8 bases left between them. This CDR3 is 13 amino acids long. CDR3 protein: CAISGPTYNEQFF. CDR3 nucleotides: TGTGCCATCAGTGGGCCGACGTACAATGAGCAGTTCTTC.

This clonotype has a handful of counts. This rearrangement joins TRBV9 to TRBJ2-1, with D hard to call. The length of the CDR3 is 13 residues. V lost 5 bases and J 7 bases, leaving 13 bases between the germline ends. Germline CDR1 SGDLS, CDR2 YYNGEE. For the CDR3, the DNA is TGTGCCAGCAGTCCCTGGTCACAAAATGAGCAGTTCTTC. This gives the protein CASSPWSQNEQFF.

This sequence joins TRBV7-9 and TRBJ2-5; D call uncertain. CDR3 size: 14 residues. Trimming stripped 8 bases from V and 5 bases from J, with 18 bases between. CDR1 is SEHNR and CDR2 is FQNEAQ in the germline V gene (reference sequence). The CDR3 reads CASASDGIWETQYF. The CDR3 nucleotides read TGTGCCAGCGCCTCCGATGGGATTTGGGAGACCCAGTACTTC. Supplemented by reference TRBV7-9 and TRBJ2-5, the full variable domain reads DTGVSQNPRHKITKRGQNVTFRCDPISEHNRLYWYRQTLGQGPEFLTYFQNEAQLEKSRLLSDRFSAERPKGSFSTLEIQRTEQGDSAMYLCASASDGIWETQYFGPGTRLLVL.

This chain connects TRBV27 to TRBJ2-5; D not certain. Germline CDR1 and CDR2: MNHEY and SMNVEV (reference sequence). The CDR3 contains 13 residues. V was pared by 2 bases and J by 7 bases, with 11 bases between. The CDR3 loop reads CASSLTWSGTQYF. DNA for the CDR3: TGTGCCAGCAGTTTAACCTGGTCGGGGACCCAGTACTTC.

This chain links TRBV28 with TRBJ1-4; the D is unclear. Germline assignment: CDR1 MDHEN and CDR2 SYDVKM. The CDR3 totals 15 residues. Trimming took 5 bases from V and 2 from J, leaving 12 bases between them. Here the CDR3 DNA reads TGTGCCAGCAGTCCCTTGCGGGTCACTAATGAAAAACTGTTTTTT. It codes for CASSPLRVTNEKLFF.

V and J are TRBV29-1 and TRBJ1-1; no clear D gene. Germline V gives CDR1 SQVTM, CDR2 ANQGSEA. This CDR3 has 13 amino acids. V dropped 7 bases and J dropped 0 bases, with 12 bases sitting between them. The CDR3 DNA follows: TGCAGCGCCGTGACACTTATGAACACTGAAGCTTTCTTT. It encodes CSAVTLMNTEAFF. The full variable domain, rest sourced from reference TRBV29-1 and TRBJ1-1, is SAVISQKPSRDICQRGTSLTIQCQVDSQVTMMFWYRQQPGQSLTLIATANQGSEATYESGFVIDKFPISRPNLTFSTLTVSNMSPEDSSIYLCSAVTLMNTEAFFGQGTRLTVV.

This chain uses TRBV7-9 with TRBJ1-2, with D perhaps TRBD1 (6 bases). Trimming left V 5 bases short and J 5 bases short, with 15 bases between. There are 14 residues in the CDR3. Germline loops: CDR1 SEHNR, CDR2 FQNEAQ (reference sequence). The CDR3 DNA sequence: TGTGCCAGCAGCCCCGTGACAGGATTTTATGGCTACACCTTC. It codes for CASSPVTGFYGYTF.